The 32 T cell receptor beta chains below were found in one sample sequenced in a study of blood T cell repertoires in COVID-19 (dated by TCRdb to the early 2020s). Libraries were prepared through the immunoSEQ multiplex PCR assay. TCRdb re-hosts the immuneACCESS table, in-frame sequences only. Its copies lack some clones; in the studies checked, an unresolved V gene accounts for under half of them, and the cause for the rest is not known. The sample profile shows 100,000 to 150,000 clones; roughly 82% of them were found once. The top ten clones comprise around an eighth of the sample. Sequencing input: peripheral blood. The source of these receptors is a human donor in a cohort sampled during active COVID-19.

The chain carries TRBV3-1 (or the pseudogene TRBV3-2) and TRBJ2-3; D is possibly TRBD2 (7 bases). CDR3 length equals 17 residues. The V end lost 2 bases, the J end lost 0 bases, and 15 bases lay between the germline ends. Germline values: CDR1 LGHDT, CDR2 YNNKEL (reference sequence). The CDR3 loop is CASSQYSRGASTDTQYF. The CDR3 DNA is TGTGCCAGCAGCCAATACTCACGGGGGGCTAGCACAGATACGCAGTATTTT.

The chain joins TRBV4-1 to TRBJ1-6, with D perhaps matching TRBD1 (6 bases). Per germline, CDR1 MGHRA and CDR2 YSYEKL. With 4 bases removed from V and 7 bases from J, the gap between germline ends came to 14 bases. The CDR3 is 15 residues long. CDR3 protein: CASSPSGQGNSPLHF. In DNA form, the CDR3 reads TGCGCCAGCAGCCCGTCGGGGCAGGGGAATTCACCCCTCCACTTT.

The chain couples TRBV6-5 to TRBJ1-1; weak D call: TRBD1 (6 bases). Trimming pared 0 bases from V and 5 bases from J, leaving 10 bases between. CDR3 length: 14 residues. Germline values: CDR1 MNHEY, CDR2 SVGAGI. As DNA, the CDR3 is TGTGCCAGCAGTTACTCGCCAGGGGTGACTGAAGCTTTCTTT. This sequence encodes CASSYSPGVTEAFF.

This clone appeared once. This chain joins TRBV21-1 and TRBJ1-3; the table assigns TRBD1, which was not confirmed against the DNA. TRBV21-1 is marked as a pseudogene. The CDR3 spans 16 residues. CDR3 DNA sequence: TGTGCCAGCAGCAAAGCGCAGGGGGCCGATGGAAACACCATATATTTT. It is translated as CASSKAQGADGNTIYF.

The chain recombines TRBV7-9 with TRBJ2-1, with 8 bases identical to TRBD1. This CDR3 contains 15 residues. J was trimmed by 9 bases and V by 1 base; bases with no gene match: 8. Per the germline V gene, CDR1 is SEHNR and CDR2 is FQNEAQ (reference sequence). The chain's CDR3 is CASSLGRQGLSEQFF. CDR3 nucleotides: TGTGCCAGCAGCTTAGGGCGACAGGGGCTCAGTGAGCAGTTCTTC.

The chain joins TRBV24-1 to TRBJ1-4, with TRBD1 matching over 7 bases. Germline values: CDR1 KGHDR, CDR2 SFDVKD. The J segment lost 5 bases and the V segment lost 4 bases, leaving 6 bases of the junction unmatched. The CDR3 length is 15 residues. The CDR3 spells CATSESTGSNEKLFF. The CDR3, as DNA: TGTGCCACCAGTGAATCGACAGGGTCGAATGAAAAACTGTTTTTT.

This clone showed up just a few times. The rearrangement links TRBV5-1 to TRBJ2-1; 12 bases align to TRBD2. J gave up 4 bases and V 4 bases, and 6 bases lay outside the gene matches. Germline V CDR1 and CDR2: SGHRS, YFSETQ. This CDR3 region has 16 residues. CDR3 DNA sequence: TGCGCCAGCAGCCTCGGACTAGCGGGGCCTTACAATGAGCAGTTCTTC. It is translated as CASSLGLAGPYNEQFF.

V usage is TRBV5-1 and J usage is TRBJ2-7; 7 bases line up with TRBD1. The germline CDR1 and CDR2 sequences are SGHRS and YFSETQ. V shed 4 bases, J shed 0 bases, and the junction held 4 bases outside the gene matches. The CDR3 runs 14 residues. CDR3 DNA sequence: TGCGCCAGCAGCGCTAGGGGGCTCTCCTACGAGCAGTACTTC. Translation: CASSARGLSYEQYF.

This chain joins TRBV5-6 and TRBJ1-1; 8 bases align to TRBD1. Germline trimming cut 0 bases from V and 5 bases from J; bases unmatched to any gene: 6. The CDR3 length is 15 residues. From germline, CDR1 is SGHDT and CDR2 YYEEEE. CDR3 sequence: CASSLVGQGRTEAFF. CDR3 coding DNA: TGTGCCAGCAGCTTGGTAGGACAGGGTAGGACTGAAGCTTTCTTT.

This clone was seen a handful of times. The chain recombines TRBV9 with TRBJ2-5; 9 positions agree with TRBD2. After removal of 3 bases from V and 4 bases from J, the junction contained 10 bases not matched to a gene. This CDR3 comprises 16 residues. Germline V gives CDR1 SGDLS, CDR2 YYNGEE. The CDR3 bases are TGTGCCAGCAGCGCGAGTGGGACTAGCACCTCAGAGACCCAGTACTTC. It yields the protein CASSASGTSTSETQYF.

The chain carries TRBV18 and TRBJ2-5, with D tentatively TRBD2 (6 bases). There are 14 residues in the CDR3. V was pared by 4 bases and J by 2 bases, with 11 bases between. Germline CDR1 is KGHSH and CDR2 is LQKENI. The CDR3 spells CASSLGTFQETQYF. The CDR3 DNA sequence: TGTGCCAGCTCACTAGGGACTTTTCAAGAGACCCAGTACTTC.

The gene calls are TRBV11-3 and TRBJ2-1; 8 positions match TRBD1. The CDR3 totals 15 residues. The germline gives CDR1 SGHNT, CDR2 YENEEA. Trimming took 3 bases from V and 5 from J; bases not matched to a gene: 6. CDR3 nucleotide sequence: TGTGCCAGCAGCTTGGGACAGGCGTGGAACAATGAGCAGTTCTTC. This encodes CASSLGQAWNNEQFF.

The chain joins TRBV7-2 to TRBJ2-7, with TRBD1 matching 7 bases. The germline gives CDR1 SGHTA, CDR2 FQGNSA. The trim removed 7 bases at V and 5 bases at J, leaving 11 bases unmatched. The CDR3 covers 14 residues. This CDR3 reads CASTREGAVNEQYF. Here the CDR3 DNA reads TGTGCCAGCACCCGTGAGGGGGCGGTCAACGAGCAGTACTTC.

The J gene is TRBJ1-4, the V gene TRBV10-2, with 7 bases that match TRBD1. This CDR3 has 13 residues. With V trimmed by 7 bases and J by 8 bases, 7 bases remained unmatched. Germline V gives CDR1 WSHSY, CDR2 SAAADI. CDR3 residues: CASKKDRREKLFF. In nucleotides, the CDR3 is TGCGCCAGCAAAAAGGACAGGAGGGAAAAACTGTTTTTT.

V gene TRBV4-1 combines with J gene TRBJ1-4; D is unclear. The length of the CDR3 is 17 residues. V lost 4 bases, J lost 2 bases, and 17 bases lay in between. Germline-derived CDR1 and CDR2 are MGHRA and YSYEKL. The CDR3 sequence is CASSPSQSRATNEKLFF. Written as DNA, the CDR3 is TGCGCCAGCAGCCCATCGCAGTCGCGGGCGACTAATGAAAAACTGTTTTTT.

V is TRBV3-1 (or the pseudogene TRBV3-2) and J is TRBJ2-7; TRBD1 agrees at 9 bases. CDR1 LGHDT and CDR2 YNNKEL come from the germline V gene (reference sequence). V dropped 4 bases and J dropped 3; count of bases not matched to a gene: 4. The CDR3 loop spans 14 amino acids. CDR3 protein: CASSRRDRDYEQYF. CDR3 DNA sequence: TGTGCCAGCAGCCGGCGGGACAGGGACTACGAGCAGTACTTC.

The chain employs TRBV12-5 and TRBJ2-3; D gene uncertain. V lost 5 bases, J lost 6 bases, and 6 bases lay in between. CDR3 length: 11 amino acids. Germline V gives CDR1 LGHNT, CDR2 FRNRAP. The CDR3 sequence is CASGTGDTQYF. In DNA, the CDR3 is TGTGCTAGTGGTACCGGGGATACGCAGTATTTT.

This chain joins TRBV9 and TRBJ2-5; 7 nucleotides line up with TRBD2. In germline, CDR1 is SGDLS, CDR2 YYNGEE. Unmatched junction bases numbered 7, after V lost 0 bases and J lost 5 bases. CDR3 size: 15 residues. The DNA for the CDR3 is TGTGCCAGCAGCGTAGCTAGGACTAGTAGGGAGACCCAGTACTTC. It codes for CASSVARTSRETQYF. Combining the CDR3 with reference TRBV9 and TRBJ2-5 gives the whole variable domain DSGVTQTPKHLITATGQRVTLRCSPRSGDLSVYWYQQSLDQGLQFLIQYYNGEERAKGNILERFSAQQFPDLHSELNLSSLELGDSALYFCASSVARTSRETQYFGPGTRLLVL.

This chain connects TRBV6-2 or TRBV6-3 to TRBJ1-6, with 11 positions matching TRBD1. Germline CDR1 MNHEY, CDR2 SVGEGT. V lost 0 bases to trimming and J lost 4 bases; unmatched junction nucleotides: 8. The CDR3 is 19 residues long. The CDR3 is CASSYSKGQGDFYNSPLHF. In DNA form, the CDR3 reads TGTGCCAGCAGTTACTCGAAGGGACAGGGGGACTTTTATAATTCACCCCTCCACTTT.

The chain couples TRBV6-1 to TRBJ2-7, with D perhaps matching TRBD2 (5 bases). The germline CDR1 and CDR2 sequences are MNHNS and SASEGT. Trimming cost V 2 bases and J 3 bases, with 11 bases left between them. This CDR3 has 14 residues. This CDR3 is CASSESGNLYEQYF. As DNA, the CDR3 is TGTGCCAGCAGTGAATCGGGGAATCTCTACGAGCAGTACTTC.

This chain joins TRBV6-1 and TRBJ2-5; perhaps TRBD2 as D (5 bases). The ends were cut back, 4 bases at V and 5 bases at J, with 29 bases in the middle. The V gene's germline CDR1 is MNHNS and CDR2 SASEGT. There are 19 residues in the CDR3. In nucleotides, the CDR3 is TGTGCCAGCAGTGCATCCCCGCCGGGATCGCCGCTTCGAAGGGAGACCCAGTACTTC. It yields the protein CASSASPPGSPLRRETQYF.

This chain uses TRBV6-5 with TRBJ2-5; D unclear. Germline V gene sequence: CDR1 MNHEY, CDR2 SVGAGI. Between the trimmed V and J ends, which lost 4 bases and 5 bases, there was a span of 17 bases. There are 15 residues in the CDR3. As DNA, the CDR3 is TGTGCCAGCAGTTGGGCATTCAGTGGGCGTGAGACCCAGTACTTC. Translating it yields CASSWAFSGRETQYF.

V is TRBV10-3 and J is TRBJ2-7; D is uncertain. Trimming took 6 bases from V and 3 from J, leaving 12 bases between them. The CDR3 runs 13 residues. CDR1 is ENHRY, CDR2 SYGVKD, per germline. CDR3 in DNA: TGTGCCATCAGACCAGACAAGATCTACGAGCAGTACTTC. Translating it yields CAIRPDKIYEQYF.

The rearrangement links TRBV18 to TRBJ2-7; TRBD2 is a possible D gene (6 bases). CDR1 and CDR2 from the germline V gene are KGHSH and LQKENI. V was pared by 3 bases and J by 4 bases, with 16 bases between. The CDR3 has 15 residues. The CDR3 region has the DNA TGTGCCAGCTCACCTCCTTCCGGGGGTCGGTACGAGCAGTACTTC. Its protein is CASSPPSGGRYEQYF.

This clone was seen a handful of times. The gene calls are TRBV4-3 and TRBJ1-1; no clear D gene. Germline-derived CDR1 and CDR2 are LGHNA and YSLEER. The V end lost 3 bases, the J end lost 11 bases, and 13 bases lay between the germline ends. There are 12 residues in the CDR3. In nucleotides, the CDR3 is TGCGCCAGCAGCCAGTTTGGAGACGCGGCTTTCTTT. Translated: CASSQFGDAAFF.

This chain links TRBV28 with TRBJ1-2; D uncertain. The CDR3 sequence is 11 residues long. Germline loops: CDR1 MDHEN, CDR2 SYDVKM. CDR3 nucleotide sequence: TGTGGCACCCTAGCTAACTATGGCTACACCTTC. Its protein is CGTLANYGYTF.

This clone showed up just once. The J gene is TRBJ1-4, the V gene TRBV5-1; D possibly corresponds to TRBD1 (6 bases). Germline lookup yields CDR1 SGHRS and CDR2 YFSETQ. V lost 0 bases, J lost 6 bases, and 6 bases lay in between. The CDR3 totals 13 residues. In DNA form, the CDR3 reads TGCGCCAGCAGCTTGGACAGGGATGAAAAACTGTTTTTT. Residues: CASSLDRDEKLFF.

The CDR3 sequence: CASSWGGGDTEAFF. CDR3 in DNA: TGCGCCAGCAGCTGGGGTGGAGGGGACACTGAAGCTTTCTTT. This chain uses TRBV5-1 with TRBJ1-1; D may be TRBD1 (5 bases). Trimming stripped 3 bases from V and 3 bases from J, with 12 bases between. Germline CDR1 reads SGHRS; CDR2 reads YFSETQ. The CDR3 sequence is 14 residues long.

The chain carries TRBV4-1 and TRBJ1-5; the D is unclear. CDR3 size: 13 residues. Germline CDR1 reads MGHRA; CDR2 reads YSYEKL. The V end lost 0 bases, the J end lost 6 bases, and 6 bases lay between the germline ends. CDR3 in DNA: TGCGCCAGCAGCCAAGATACTTCTCAGCCCCAGCATTTT. Translating gives CASSQDTSQPQHF.

The V gene is TRBV6-5, the J gene TRBJ1-2, with 9 bases fitting TRBD1. Trimming took 6 bases from V and 3 from J; bases not matched to a gene: 8. This CDR3 is 15 amino acids long. Germline CDR1 and CDR2: MNHEY and SVGAGI. The CDR3 coding sequence is TGTGCCAGCAGCCACGACAGGGGGGAGTACTATGGCTACACCTTC. Its protein is CASSHDRGEYYGYTF.

This clone was detected a few times. This chain uses TRBV5-4 with TRBJ1-6, with TRBD1 identical over 8 bases. Per germline, CDR1 SGHNT and CDR2 YYREEE (reference sequence). The CDR3 sequence is 17 residues long. Trimming cost V 4 bases and J 7 bases; bases outside gene matches: 13. CDR3 residues: CASSAGGEVGANSPLHF. In DNA, the CDR3 is TGTGCCAGCAGCGCAGGGGGCGAGGTAGGGGCAAATTCACCCCTCCACTTT.

The chain has TRBV25-1 and TRBJ2-5; 10 bases align to TRBD1. CDR1 and CDR2 (germline): MGHDK, SYGVNS. The trim removed 5 bases at V and 5 bases at J, leaving 8 bases unmatched. The CDR3 extends over 15 amino acids. CDR3 nucleotide sequence: TGTGCCAGCAGTCATTGGACAGGGGGGAGGGAGACCCAGTACTTC. Protein sequence: CASSHWTGGRETQYF.